The present entry profiles one TCR beta chain with its context. Its target is unknown. The V and J ends lost 4 bases and 4 bases, in that order; junction bases with no gene match: 5. The germline gives CDR1 MNHNS, CDR2 SASEGT. The CDR3 is 14 amino acids. This sample is drawn from a study of cytomegalovirus exposure and HLA in healthy donors. The overall study: Inside one of the first data releases sat about 85 million unique TCRs taken from HLA-typed donors. Study findings and constraints: In a later analysis, a genetic analysis reported fewer productive-TCR N-insertions in an Asian-associated ancestry cluster than the cohort average. Later, TCR association rates were found to vary by HLA locus, highest for DRB1 and lowest for HLA-C.

Amplification used 60 Vbeta primers and 13 Jbeta primers. Libraries were prepared by immunoSEQ multiplex PCR; TCRdb keeps only in-frame clonotypes and omits some of them. The sample consists of roughly 190,000 clones, roughly 81% of them appearing once. The chain carries TRBV6-1 and TRBJ1-1; the match to TRBD1 covers 8 bases. Material for sequencing was PBMCs. This clonotype originated in a woman aged 30 to 39 in good health and CMV-seropositive. CDR3 in amino acids: CASSGTGTSTEAFF. The CDR3 DNA reads as TGTGCCAGCAGTGGGACAGGGACCTCCACTGAAGCTTTCTTT.